What follows are 6 T cell receptor beta chains derived from one specimen sequenced in a study of T-cell memory formation after mild COVID-19. TCRdb reanalysed the 5' RACE reads using MiXCR and keeps one entry per CDR3 protein. The table records 250,000 to 400,000 distinct CDR3 sequences, roughly an eighth of them present only once. The specimen sequenced was PBMCs or a T cell subset sorted from them (not recorded which). Every receptor here comes from a man between 18 and 35 years old who had mild COVID-19 (a few samples of this study predate the infection). Cell type and time point are not known.

At least ten counts were recorded for this clonotype. This CDR3 reads CASSLGGQANEQFF. CDR3 DNA: TGTGCCAGCAGTTTGGGGGGCCAGGCCAATGAGCAGTTCTTC. The rearrangement links TRBV6-2 or TRBV6-3 to TRBJ2-1; tentatively, D is TRBD1 or TRBD2 (6 bases each). Germline V gene data show CDR1 as MNHEY and CDR2 as SVGEGT. Deletions cut 4 bases from V and 6 bases from J, with 13 bases between. CDR3 size: 14 residues.

This clonotype was seen at least ten times. V is TRBV5-5 and J is TRBJ2-3; D call uncertain. Germline CDR1 is SGHKS and CDR2 is YYEKEE (reference sequence). V was clipped by 2 bases and J by 4 bases, with 14 bases between them. The CDR3 has 15 residues. The chain's CDR3 is CASSFRGPLPDTQYF. CDR3 in DNA: TGTGCCAGCAGCTTCCGAGGACCCCTGCCAGATACGCAGTATTTT.

The V gene is TRBV11-2, the J gene TRBJ2-5; D unclear. V was clipped by 11 bases and J by 2 bases, with 12 bases between them. CDR1 is SGHAT and CDR2 is FQNNGV in the germline V gene. The CDR3 is 12 amino acids. The CDR3: CAVEVGQETQYF. The CDR3 DNA is TGTGCCGTCGAGGTGGGGCAAGAGACCCAGTACTTC.

The gene calls are TRBV6-5 and TRBJ2-1, with a weak D call TRBD2 (5 bases). CDR3 size: 12 residues. V lost 6 bases, J lost 9 bases, and 12 bases lay in between. Germline loops: CDR1 MNHEY, CDR2 SVGAGI. The CDR3: CASRGDESEQFF. The CDR3 bases are TGTGCCAGCAGGGGAGACGAATCTGAGCAGTTCTTC.

This clonotype appeared many times. The chain carries TRBV20-1 and TRBJ2-1; D remains ambiguous. Trimming removed 1 base at V and 6 bases at J, with 7 bases between. This CDR3 has 12 residues. In germline, CDR1 is DFQATT, CDR2 SNEGSKA (reference sequence). CDR3 sequence: CSARGWGNEQFF. The DNA of the CDR3 is TGCAGTGCTAGAGGGTGGGGCAATGAGCAGTTCTTC.

This clonotype was seen more than once but under ten times. The chain is built from TRBV25-1 and TRBJ1-6; TRBD1 might be the D (6 bases). CDR3 length equals 14 residues. Trimming cost V 5 bases and J 9 bases, with 14 bases left between them. Germline CDR1 and CDR2: MGHDK and SYGVNS. The CDR3 nucleotides read TGTGCCAGCAGTCCGCGACAGGAAGGTTCACCCCTCCACTTT. Amino acids: CASSPRQEGSPLHF.